The 21 T cell receptor beta chains given below trace back to one sample, sequenced in a study of T and B cells in COVID-19 patients. TRB rearrangements were amplified by multiplex PCR with BIOMED2 TRB-A/B primers. In TCRdb, the multiplex PCR reads were re-called with MiXCR into one record per CDR3 protein. The sample holds approximately 8,000 distinct CDR3 sequences, 40% seen once. Blood genomic DNA input for TRB amplification was about 240-550 ng. The sample comprised blood. All receptors derive from a human donor who had recovered from COVID-19.

The chain couples TRBV18 to TRBJ2-3; 9 bases line up with TRBD1. With 5 bases clipped from V and 1 base from J, the junction kept 7 bases outside the gene matches. Germline V gene lookup returns CDR1 KGHSH and CDR2 LQKENI. The CDR3 is made up of 16 amino acids. The CDR3 region has the DNA TGTGCCAGCTCAAAGGTGGGGACAGGGCGCACAGATACGCAGTATTTT. This translates into CASSKVGTGRTDTQYF.

This sequence joins TRBV12-3 or TRBV12-4 and TRBJ2-3; D unresolved. The CDR3 totals 13 residues. V lost 3 bases and J 4 bases, leaving 8 bases between the germline ends. CDR3 in amino acids: CASSFTLSDTQYF. The DNA for the CDR3 is TGTGCCAGCAGTTTTACCCTTTCAGATACGCAGTATTTT.

J is TRBJ2-5 and V is TRBV12-3 or TRBV12-4; 13 bases line up with TRBD2. Losses at the gene ends were 6 bases for V and 5 bases for J; bases not matched to a gene: 6. The CDR3 extends over 15 amino acids. The CDR3 nucleotides are TGTGCCAGCAGCCCGGGACTAGCGGGGAGGGAGACCCAGTACTTC. Translation: CASSPGLAGRETQYF.

This clonotype was seen only a few times. CDR3 coding DNA: TGTGCCAGCAGTCTACAGGGCGTAGAGTACAATGAGCAGTTCTTC. Protein product: CASSLQGVEYNEQFF. The chain uses TRBV5-5 and TRBJ2-1, with D possibly TRBD1 on 6 matching bases. V lost 5 bases, J lost 4 bases, and 16 bases lay in between. There are 15 residues in the CDR3. CDR1 is SGHKS and CDR2 is YYEKEE in the germline V gene (reference sequence).

J is TRBJ2-7 and V is TRBV6-1; a weak D match, TRBD1 (6 bases). The CDR3 length is 14 residues. Germline values: CDR1 MNHNS, CDR2 SASEGT. Trimming cost V 9 bases and J 0 bases, with 15 bases left between them. The DNA of the CDR3 is TGTGCCAGTACCGGGACAAGGAGCTCCTACGAGCAGTACGTC. Translation gives CASTGTRSSYEQYV.

The chain links TRBV6-5 to TRBJ2-7; D ambiguous. The germline gives CDR1 MNHEY, CDR2 SVGAGI. The CDR3 totals 11 residues. Trimming took off 8 bases at V and 2 bases at J, with 7 bases between the two ends. In DNA form, the CDR3 reads TGTGCCAGCGGGCGGACCTACGAGCAGTACGTC. This sequence encodes CASGRTYEQYV.

This clonotype has a single count. This chain connects TRBV5-4 to TRBJ2-1; no clear D gene. V lost 3 bases and J 7 bases, leaving 14 bases between the germline ends. CDR1 is SGHNT, CDR2 YYREEE, per germline (reference sequence). This CDR3 contains 14 residues. CDR3 nucleotide sequence: TGTGCCAGCAGCTCAACTGGCTTAGGGAATGAGCAGTTCTTC. Protein product: CASSSTGLGNEQFF.

This clonotype was observed a few times. The chain carries TRBV5-5 and TRBJ2-3; 8 bases line up with TRBD2. With V trimmed by 0 bases and J by 2 bases, 2 bases remained unmatched. The CDR3 runs to 15 residues. The germline V gene encodes CDR1 SGHKS and CDR2 YYEKEE (reference sequence). The CDR3 loop reads CASSLAGGATDTQYF. CDR3 DNA: TGTGCCAGCAGCTTGGCCGGGGGGGCCACAGATACGCAGTATTTT.

Here the CDR3 reads CASSPGTDPSYEQYV. CDR3 coding DNA: TGTGCCAGCAGTCCCGGGACGGACCCATCCTACGAGCAGTACGTC. The chain joins TRBV5-4 to TRBJ2-7; the D call may be TRBD1 or TRBD2 (5 bases each). V lost 5 bases to trimming and J lost 1 base, with 16 bases between them. This CDR3 is built from 15 residues. Germline CDR1 and CDR2: SGHNT and YYREEE (reference sequence).

In this sample, this clonotype turned up a few times. J is TRBJ2-7 and V is TRBV5-4; TRBD2 is a possible D gene (6 bases). V was shortened by 4 bases and J by 4 bases, with 12 bases between the two germline ends. This CDR3 spans 13 amino acids. Germline CDR1 SGHNT, CDR2 YYREEE (reference sequence). CDR3 nucleotide sequence: TGTGCCAGCAGCCCACAGGAGGGGTACGAGCAGTACTTC. Amino acid sequence: CASSPQEGYEQYF.

The V and J genes are TRBV9 and TRBJ2-5; 8 bases line up with TRBD2. This CDR3 contains 15 residues. Trimming at V came to 4 bases and at J to 5 bases, leaving 10 bases not matched to a gene. Germline CDR1 reads SGDLS; CDR2 reads YYNGEE. As DNA, the CDR3 is TGTGCCAGCAGCTTCGGTAGCGGGGAGGGTGAGACCCAGTACTTC. Protein product: CASSFGSGEGETQYF. Using reference TRBV9 and TRBJ2-5 for the parts outside the CDR3, the full variable domain is DSGVTQTPKHLITATGQRVTLRCSPRSGDLSVYWYQQSLDQGLQFLIQYYNGEERAKGNILERFSAQQFPDLHSELNLSSLELGDSALYFCASSFGSGEGETQYFGPGTRLLVL.

This clonotype appeared a few times. The rearrangement links TRBV5-5 to TRBJ2-5, with 9 bases matching TRBD2. The germline CDR1 and CDR2 sequences are SGHKS and YYEKEE (reference sequence). V was clipped by 2 bases and J by 2 bases; unmatched bases: 4. CDR3 size: 15 residues. The CDR3 here is CASSFRAGGQETQYF. DNA of the CDR3: TGTGCCAGCAGCTTCAGGGCGGGGGGGCAAGAGACCCAGTACTTC.

This clonotype was detected only a few times. The chain joins TRBV19 to TRBJ1-1; TRBD1 is a possible D gene (6 bases). The V and J ends lost 6 bases and 5 bases respectively, with 19 bases between them. The CDR3 contains 15 residues. Germline V gene sequence: CDR1 LNHDA, CDR2 SQIVND (reference sequence). Here the CDR3 DNA reads TGTGCCAGTAGCCTAGGGGGACGGACCGGGACTGAAGCTTTCTTT. Its translation: CASSLGGRTGTEAFF.

CDR3 DNA sequence: TGTGCCAGCAGCTTAGGGGAGGCAAAGACCCAGTACTTC. As protein: CASSLGEAKTQYF. The chain carries TRBV7-2 and TRBJ2-5, with D maybe TRBD2 (6 bases). The CDR3 has 13 amino acids. Germline V gene sequence: CDR1 SGHTA, CDR2 FQGNSA. Trimming stripped 1 base from V and 6 bases from J, with 9 bases between.

The sample holds a few counts of this clonotype. The chain combines TRBV6-2 or TRBV6-3 with TRBJ1-5; 10 bases map to TRBD1. Germline loops: CDR1 MNHEY, CDR2 SVGEGT. With 6 bases clipped from V and 5 bases from J, the junction kept 1 base outside the gene matches. The CDR3 contains 13 residues. CDR3 in DNA: TGTGCCAGCAGGGGGACAGGGGATCAGCCCCAGCATTTT. As protein: CASRGTGDQPQHF.

The rearrangement links TRBV6-2 or TRBV6-3 to TRBJ2-1; 11 nucleotides line up with TRBD1. In germline, CDR1 is MNHEY, CDR2 SVGEGT. The CDR3 length is 18 residues. The V gene end was trimmed by 5 bases and the J gene end by 9 bases; junction bases not matched to a gene: 18. The CDR3: CASSDPPPGTGGLGEQFF. CDR3 nucleotide sequence: TGTGCCAGCAGTGACCCACCCCCCGGGACAGGGGGTTTGGGTGAGCAGTTCTTC.

This chain uses TRBV15 with TRBJ2-2; 9 bases agree with TRBD1. This CDR3 is built from 13 residues. With V trimmed by 6 bases and J by 6 bases, 2 bases remained unmatched. Germline assignment: CDR1 LNHNV and CDR2 YYDKDF (reference sequence). CDR3 in amino acids: CATRGDRAGELFF. CDR3 DNA: TGTGCCACCAGAGGGGACAGGGCCGGGGAGCTGTTTTTT.

The chain carries TRBV6-5 and TRBJ2-3; 8 bases fit TRBD1. CDR3 size: 14 residues. J lost 3 bases, V lost 6 bases, and 5 bases had no gene match. Germline assignment: CDR1 MNHEY and CDR2 SVGAGI. The CDR3 sequence: CASRPGGGTDTQYF. The CDR3, as DNA: TGTGCCAGCAGGCCAGGGGGCGGGACAGATACGCAGTATTTT.

This clonotype has a handful of counts. One end of the junction is discordant with germline, which a read error may explain. V gene TRBV6-4 combines with J gene TRBJ2-5; 10 positions match TRBD1. This CDR3 has 13 amino acids. Germline V gene lookup returns CDR1 MRHNA and CDR2 SNTAGT. CDR3 nucleotide sequence: TGTGCCGGCAGACAGGGGGCAGAAGAGACCCAGTACTTC. Translated: CAGRQGAEETQYF.

The chain joins TRBV27 to TRBJ2-2, with 8 nucleotides matching TRBD2. CDR3 length equals 15 residues. Germline loops: CDR1 MNHEY, CDR2 SMNVEV (reference sequence). Germline trimming cut 9 bases from V and 4 bases from J; bases unmatched to any gene: 10. The CDR3 here is CASQPSGGSTGELFF. Here the CDR3 DNA reads TGTGCCAGTCAACCGTCGGGGGGGAGCACCGGGGAGCTGTTTTTT.

V is TRBV18 and J is TRBJ2-3, with D unresolved. The CDR3 covers 14 residues. V lost 8 bases and J 0 bases, leaving 12 bases between the germline ends. In germline, CDR1 is KGHSH, CDR2 LQKENI. CDR3 DNA sequence: TGTGCCAGCCTACAAACGTCCAGCACAGATACGCAGTATTTT. Translation gives CASLQTSSTDTQYF.